Below are 23 T cell receptor beta chains sequenced from a single sample in a study of cytomegalovirus exposure and HLA in healthy donors. PCR used 60 Vbeta primers and 13 Jbeta primers. TCRdb keeps only in-frame clones here, not all; method: immunoSEQ multiplex PCR. The sample records approximately 92,000 clones, 60% to 80% being singletons. Sequenced: PBMCs. These receptors all stem from a middle-aged man in good health and CMV-seropositive.

This chain connects TRBV7-2 to TRBJ2-2; possible D gene TRBD1, 6 bases. The CDR3 extends over 16 amino acids. CDR1 and CDR2 from the germline V gene are SGHTA and FQGNSA. V lost 6 bases to trimming and J lost 6 bases, with 20 bases between them. The CDR3 region is CASSSEGWGHAGELFF. The CDR3, as DNA: TGTGCCAGCAGTTCCGAGGGGTGGGGGCATGCCGGGGAGCTGTTTTTT.

CDR3 sequence (DNA): TGTGCCAGCAGCCCTCAAGGACAAGGGTTAGCTATCGGGGAGCTGTTTTTT. This sequence encodes CASSPQGQGLAIGELFF. The chain joins TRBV7-3 to TRBJ2-2, with D possibly matching TRBD1 (5 bases). Looked up from germline, CDR1 is SGHTA and CDR2 is FQGTGA. The V and J ends lost 5 bases and 7 bases respectively, with 23 bases between them. The CDR3 covers 17 residues.

The chain is built from TRBV28 and TRBJ1-2; a weak D match, TRBD1 (6 bases). V gave up 6 bases and J gave up 1 base, with 12 bases separating them. Germline lookup yields CDR1 MDHEN and CDR2 SYDVKM. The CDR3 length is 14 residues. CDR3 in amino acids: CASSRQANNYGYTF. DNA for the CDR3: TGTGCCAGCAGCCGACAGGCTAATAACTATGGCTACACCTTC.

The chain is built from TRBV7-6 and TRBJ2-5; 10 bases are a match to TRBD2. This CDR3 spans 16 amino acids. CDR1 SGHVS and CDR2 FNYEAQ come from the germline V gene. With V trimmed by 0 bases and J by 2 bases, 3 bases remained unmatched. The CDR3 bases are TGTGCCAGCAGCTTAGCGCTAGCGGGGGAGCAAGAGACCCAGTACTTC. Its protein product is CASSLALAGEQETQYF.

In nucleotides, the CDR3 is TGTGCCAGCAGCGGAATACGGGGACAGGGGGAGACCCAGTACTTC. Residues: CASSGIRGQGETQYF. The V gene is TRBV5-6, the J gene TRBJ2-5, with TRBD1 matching 10 bases. V lost 4 bases to trimming and J lost 5 bases; unmatched junction nucleotides: 8. Germline loops: CDR1 SGHDT, CDR2 YYEEEE. This CDR3 contains 15 residues.

The chain joins TRBV18 to TRBJ1-5; weak D call: TRBD1 (6 bases). The germline gives CDR1 KGHSH, CDR2 LQKENI. The V gene lost 3 bases and the J gene lost 0 bases, with 15 bases spanning the gap. This CDR3 has 17 residues. This CDR3 is CASSPPGQTPSNQPQHF. CDR3 DNA sequence: TGTGCCAGCTCACCCCCTGGACAGACTCCTAGCAATCAGCCCCAGCATTTT.

This rearrangement joins TRBV7-2 to TRBJ2-3; 13 bases agree with TRBD2. CDR3 length: 16 residues. The germline V gene encodes CDR1 SGHTA and CDR2 FQGNSA. The trim removed 5 bases at V and 4 bases at J, leaving 6 bases unmatched. The chain's CDR3 is CASSTGLAGVADTQYF. The CDR3 DNA reads TGTGCCAGCAGCACCGGACTAGCGGGGGTGGCAGATACGCAGTATTTT.

V and J are TRBV6-6 and TRBJ2-2; 10 nucleotides match TRBD1. The CDR3 runs 16 residues. Germline V gene lookup returns CDR1 MNHNY and CDR2 SVGAGI (reference sequence). The V and J ends lost 4 bases and 6 bases, in that order; junction bases with no gene match: 8. CDR3 sequence reads: CASSSGQGVKAGELFF. In DNA form, the CDR3 reads TGTGCCAGCAGTTCTGGACAGGGGGTCAAAGCCGGGGAGCTGTTTTTT.

In regard to this clone: At one end, the junction sequence differs from germline, possibly due to a read error. This chain uses TRBV7-7 with TRBJ2-3, with 11 bases aligning to TRBD2. The CDR3 is made up of 14 amino acids. Germline lookup yields CDR1 SSHAT and CDR2 FNYEAQ (reference sequence). CDR3 coding DNA: TGTGCTAGCAGCTTAGCGGGGGGGACAGATACGCAGTATTTT. Translating it yields CASSLAGGTDTQYF.

The V gene is TRBV7-6, the J gene TRBJ2-3, with TRBD2 identical over 11 bases. CDR3 length: 17 residues. After removal of 0 bases from V and 2 bases from J, the junction contained 4 bases not matched to a gene. Germline assignment: CDR1 SGHVS and CDR2 FNYEAQ. The CDR3 region is CASSLAASGGFTDTQYF. DNA for the CDR3: TGTGCCAGCAGCTTAGCGGCTAGCGGGGGGTTCACAGATACGCAGTATTTT.

This chain joins TRBV30 and TRBJ2-7, with TRBD1 identical over 9 bases. The V segment lost 5 bases and the J segment 4 bases; nucleotides outside the gene matches: 3. Germline-derived CDR1 and CDR2 are GTSNPN and SVGIG (reference sequence). The CDR3 has 12 amino acids. The CDR3 DNA follows: TGTGCCTGGGACGGACAGGGGTACGAGCAGTACTTC. Encoded protein: CAWDGQGYEQYF.

The genes are TRBV27 and TRBJ2-7; 7 bases fit TRBD1. The V segment lost 3 bases and the J segment 2 bases; nucleotides outside the gene matches: 7. The germline CDR1 and CDR2 sequences are MNHEY and SMNVEV (reference sequence). CDR3 length: 15 amino acids. CDR3 coding DNA: TGTGCCAGCAGTTTGGCCAGGGGACAGACCTACGAGCAGTACTTC. Amino acids: CASSLARGQTYEQYF.

This sequence joins TRBV11-2 and TRBJ2-3; 9 bases are a match to TRBD2. Germline CDR1 and CDR2: SGHAT and FQNNGV. With V trimmed by 2 bases and J by 2 bases, 5 bases remained unmatched. The CDR3 sequence is 16 residues long. CDR3 in DNA: TGTGCCAGCAGCTTACCGCGCGGGGGGGACACAGATACGCAGTATTTT. As protein: CASSLPRGGDTDTQYF.

The chain couples TRBV6-4 to TRBJ1-2; D remains ambiguous. Looked up from germline, CDR1 is MRHNA and CDR2 is SNTAGT. Trimming removed 0 bases at V and 7 bases at J, with 9 bases between. CDR3 length: 13 amino acids. CDR3 amino acids: CASSDSPRGGYTF. DNA of the CDR3: TGTGCCAGCAGTGACTCCCCCCGGGGTGGCTACACCTTC.

The V and J genes are TRBV7-2 and TRBJ2-2; 11 positions agree with TRBD1. This CDR3 region has 16 residues. Looked up from germline, CDR1 is SGHTA and CDR2 is FQGNSA. The V segment lost 5 bases and the J segment 4 bases; nucleotides outside the gene matches: 6. The CDR3 DNA follows: TGTGCCAGCAGCAGGGGACAGGGGGGAGGCACCGGGGAGCTGTTTTTT. Translated, it gives CASSRGQGGGTGELFF.

CDR3 region: CASSLSGGPYNEQFF. CDR3 DNA sequence: TGTGCCAGCAGCTTGAGTGGGGGCCCCTACAATGAGCAGTTCTTC. The rearrangement joins TRBV7-9 to TRBJ2-1; D might be TRBD1 (6 bases). The germline gives CDR1 SEHNR, CDR2 FQNEAQ (reference sequence). The CDR3 contains 15 residues. V was cut by 3 bases and J by 2 bases, with 11 bases left in between.

This chain joins TRBV7-9 and TRBJ2-3, with D tentatively TRBD1 (5 bases). Germline CDR1 and CDR2: SEHNR and FQNEAQ (reference sequence). The CDR3 extends over 15 amino acids. Trimming removed 4 bases from V and 0 bases from J, with 11 bases in between. CDR3 sequence reads: CASSSRGISTDTQYF. The CDR3 region has the DNA TGTGCCAGCAGCTCAAGGGGAATCAGCACAGATACGCAGTATTTT. The complete variable domain, with remaining parts taken from reference TRBV7-9 and TRBJ2-3, reads DTGVSQNPRHKITKRGQNVTFRCDPISEHNRLYWYRQTLGQGPEFLTYFQNEAQLEKSRLLSDRFSAERPKGSFSTLEIQRTEQGDSAMYLCASSSRGISTDTQYFGPGTRLTVL.

The chain links TRBV6-5 to TRBJ1-5, with 10 nucleotides matching TRBD1. CDR3 size: 15 residues. Germline V CDR1 and CDR2: MNHEY, SVGAGI. V lost 6 bases to trimming and J lost 6 bases; unmatched junction nucleotides: 8. The CDR3 loop reads CASRAGTGVRQPQHF. DNA of the CDR3: TGTGCCAGCAGAGCCGGGACAGGGGTCCGTCAGCCCCAGCATTTT.

This chain links TRBV10-3 with TRBJ2-7, with 9 nucleotides matching TRBD1. Germline V gene lookup returns CDR1 ENHRY and CDR2 SYGVKD. This CDR3 contains 15 residues. The junction had 7 bases not matched to a gene; V was cut back by 2 bases and J by 5 bases. CDR3 loop: CAISEPGQGSDEQYF. As DNA, the CDR3 is TGTGCCATCAGTGAGCCGGGACAGGGCAGCGACGAGCAGTACTTC.

The V gene is TRBV7-2, the J gene TRBJ2-3, with TRBD2 identical over 7 bases. Germline lookup yields CDR1 SGHTA and CDR2 FQGNSA. V was pared by 5 bases and J by 3 bases, with 8 bases of the junction left unmatched. This CDR3 comprises 15 residues. Here the CDR3 DNA reads TGTGCCAGCAGCCTCCCTAGCGGTACTACAGATACGCAGTATTTT. Amino acids: CASSLPSGTTDTQYF.

This chain joins TRBV5-1 and TRBJ1-1; D possibly corresponds to TRBD1 (6 bases). The CDR3 totals 14 residues. Trimming cost V 7 bases and J 1 base, with 14 bases left between them. Germline V lookup: CDR1 SGHRS, CDR2 YFSETQ. CDR3 DNA: TGCGCCAGCGCAACCGGGACAACGAACACTGAAGCTTTCTTT. As protein: CASATGTTNTEAFF.

The rearrangement joins TRBV4-2 to TRBJ1-4, with D tentatively TRBD1 (5 bases). This CDR3 comprises 15 residues. The ends were cut back, 1 base at V and 8 bases at J, with 14 bases in the middle. Per germline, CDR1 LGHNA and CDR2 YNFKEQ. CDR3 nucleotide sequence: TGTGCCAGCAGCCAAGTCACGGGGGAGTTGGAAAAACTGTTTTTT. Translated: CASSQVTGELEKLFF.

The chain has TRBV5-4 and TRBJ2-5; a possible D gene is TRBD2 (5 bases). V was cut by 6 bases and J by 3 bases, with 12 bases left in between. Germline loops: CDR1 SGHNT, CDR2 YYREEE (reference sequence). The CDR3 is 13 residues long. The CDR3 DNA reads TGTGCCAGCACCCGGGGTGGGGAAGAGACCCAGTACTTC. Residues: CASTRGGEETQYF.